The clone carrying this TCR beta chain turned up a few times. Antigen: not known. The sample is drawn from a study of T cells after yellow fever vaccination. Findings and caveats of the study: Reappearing after the booster were most of the clones from primary vaccination (approximately 96% CD4, approximately 85% CD8).

The CDR3 consists of 15 residues. Trimming cost V 5 bases and J 2 bases; bases outside gene matches: 4. CDR1 is SGHVS, CDR2 FNYEAQ, per germline. Via MiXCR, TCRdb re-called the 5' RACE reads, giving one row per CDR3 protein. The repertoire holds almost 600,000 distinct CDR3 sequences, with roughly 14% as singletons. The chain combines TRBV7-6 with TRBJ2-2, with TRBD1 matching 8 bases. Sequencing was performed on PBMCs, taken on the day of the yellow fever booster vaccination. This TCR derives from a young man who received the YFV17D yellow fever vaccine. The DNA for the CDR3 is TGTGCCAGCAGCCCCAGGGGGCTAAACACCGGGGAGCTGTTTTTT. It specifies CASSPRGLNTGELFF. The whole variable domain, remainder taken from reference TRBV7-6 and TRBJ2-2, is GAGVSQSPRYKVTKRGQDVALRCDPISGHVSLYWYRQALGQGPEFLTYFNYEAQQDKSGLPNDRFSAERPEGSISTLTIQRTEQRDSAMYRCASSPRGLNTGELFFGEGSRLTVL.